The 2 T cell receptor beta chains below were found in one sample sequenced in a study of blood T cell repertoires in COVID-19. The repertoire was sequenced with immunoSEQ multiplex PCR; TCRdb's copy has only in-frame clones and lacks some. The data show some 330,000 clones, 83% seen once. Sequencing was done on a sample of PBMCs or T cells enriched from blood (not recorded which). The receptors originated from a woman in her forties or fifties who had recovered from COVID-19.

The gene calls are TRBV10-3 and TRBJ1-2; maybe TRBD1 (5 bases). Trimming took 11 bases from V and 8 from J, leaving 21 bases between them. Germline values: CDR1 ENHRY, CDR2 SYGVKD. The CDR3 has 13 residues. The CDR3 region is CAFQGTGGRGYTF. CDR3 bases: TGTGCCTTCCAAGGGACCGGGGGTAGGGGCTACACCTTC.

V and J are TRBV14 and TRBJ2-5, with 7 bases lining up with TRBD2. Germline V gene sequence: CDR1 SGHDN, CDR2 FVKESK. The trim removed 4 bases at V and 5 bases at J, leaving 1 base unmatched. CDR3 length: 12 residues. This chain's CDR3 is CASSRAGETQYF. DNA of the CDR3: TGTGCCAGCAGCCGAGCGGGGGAGACCCAGTACTTC. The full variable domain, with the rest looked up from reference TRBV14 and TRBJ2-5, is EAGVTQFPSHSVIEKGQTVTLRCDPISGHDNLYWYRRVMGKEIKFLLHFVKESKQDESGMPNNRFLAERTGGTYSTLKVQPAELEDSGVYFCASSRAGETQYFGPGTRLLVL.